Each of the 4 T cell receptor beta chains below was sequenced from the same sample in a study of cytomegalovirus exposure and HLA in healthy donors. Profiled with immunoSEQ multiplex PCR; TCRdb holds only in-frame clones, not every one. The repertoire holds about 120,000 clones, with over 75% as singletons. Sequenced material: PBMCs. Receptors originate from a woman between 18 and 29 years old in good health and CMV-seropositive.

The V and J genes are TRBV30 and TRBJ1-3; perhaps TRBD1 as D (6 bases). The V end lost 1 base, the J end lost 0 bases, and 13 bases lay between the germline ends. CDR3 length: 16 amino acids. Germline CDR1 is GTSNPN and CDR2 is SVGIG (reference sequence). The CDR3, as DNA: TGTGCCTGGAGTGGGCCCGGGACACGCTCTGGAAACACCATATATTTT. Its translation is CAWSGPGTRSGNTIYF. Using reference TRBV30 and TRBJ1-3 for the parts outside the CDR3, the full variable domain is SQTIHQWPATLVQPVGSPLSLECTVEGTSNPNLYWYRQAAGRGLQLLFYSVGIGQISSEVPQNLSASRPQDRQFILSSKKLLLSDSGFYLCAWSGPGTRSGNTIYFGEGSWLTVV.

V and J are TRBV11-1 and TRBJ1-1; 8 nucleotides align to TRBD1. Germline trimming cut 1 base from V and 1 base from J; bases unmatched to any gene: 2. CDR1 is SGHAT, CDR2 FQDESV, per germline (reference sequence). This CDR3 is built from 15 residues. CDR3 coding DNA: TGTGCCAGCAGCTTAGGGACAGGGCCGAACACTGAAGCTTTCTTT. It specifies CASSLGTGPNTEAFF.

The rearrangement joins TRBV19 to TRBJ2-3, with D unresolved. Between the trimmed V and J ends, which lost 5 bases and 4 bases, there was a span of 10 bases. Germline V gene data show CDR1 as LNHDA and CDR2 as SQIVND (reference sequence). The CDR3 runs to 13 residues. The CDR3 loop reads CASSFRSSDTQYF. The CDR3 DNA follows: TGTGCCAGTAGTTTTCGGAGCTCAGATACGCAGTATTTT. The variable domain in full, with the rest retrieved from reference TRBV19 and TRBJ2-3, is DGGITQSPKYLFRKEGQNVTLSCEQNLNHDAMYWYRQDPGQGLRLIYYSQIVNDFQKGDIAEGYSVSREKKESFPLTVTSAQKNPTAFYLCASSFRSSDTQYFGPGTRLTVL.

This chain joins TRBV4-1 and TRBJ1-1; D is unclear. Germline lookup yields CDR1 MGHRA and CDR2 YSYEKL. V lost 5 bases to trimming and J lost 1 base, with 14 bases between them. The CDR3 length is 15 residues. CDR3 residues: CASSKGQAQNTEAFF. In nucleotides, the CDR3 is TGCGCCAGCAGCAAAGGGCAGGCGCAGAACACTGAAGCTTTCTTT.